Detailed here is one T cell receptor beta chain. As yet, its antigen is unknown. The CDR3 is made up of 16 amino acids. Germline values: CDR1 LGHNA, CDR2 YNFKEQ. Trimming cost V 4 bases and J 7 bases; bases outside gene matches: 11. This specimen belongs to a study of cytomegalovirus exposure and HLA in healthy donors. Across the study: Prior work identified 95 million to 120 million unique TCR beta sequences in roughly 180 million T cells. Clustering assigned 70% to 90% of the 350 to 400 genotyped donors to the Caucasian-associated ancestry cluster. Findings and limits, study-wide: Clonal expansion was found to be greater in HLA-associated TCR beta chains than in equally common others in a later analysis.

PCR involved 60 Vbeta and 13 Jbeta primers. Profiling relied on immunoSEQ multiplex PCR, and the TCRdb table lists in-frame clones only, not all of them. The table shows about 140,000 clones, with 80% occurring only once. The sequence derives from a male donor in good health and CMV-seronegative. Sequenced input: PBMCs. The chain uses TRBV4-2 and TRBJ2-1; 9 nucleotides agree with TRBD1. CDR3 residues: CASSRGTGTGLNEQFF. Here the CDR3 DNA reads TGTGCCAGCAGCCGCGGTACCGGGACAGGGTTAAATGAGCAGTTCTTC.